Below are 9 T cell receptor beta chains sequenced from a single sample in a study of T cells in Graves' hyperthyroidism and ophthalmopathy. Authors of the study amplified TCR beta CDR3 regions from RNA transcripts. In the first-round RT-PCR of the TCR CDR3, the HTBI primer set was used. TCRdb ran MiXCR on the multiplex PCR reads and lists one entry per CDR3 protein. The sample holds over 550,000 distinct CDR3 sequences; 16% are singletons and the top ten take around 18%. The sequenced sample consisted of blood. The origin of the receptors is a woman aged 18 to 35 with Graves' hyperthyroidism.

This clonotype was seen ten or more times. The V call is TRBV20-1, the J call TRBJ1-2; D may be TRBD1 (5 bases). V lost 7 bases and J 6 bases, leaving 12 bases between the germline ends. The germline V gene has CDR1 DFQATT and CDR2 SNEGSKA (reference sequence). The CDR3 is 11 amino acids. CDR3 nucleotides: TGCAGTGTGGGGCGTCTAGATGGCTACACCTTC. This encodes CSVGRLDGYTF.

CDR3 residues: CASSLSRRSTDTQYF. The CDR3 DNA follows: TGTGCCAGCAGCCTGTCGCGGCGTAGCACAGATACGCAGTATTTT. The chain has TRBV7-6 and TRBJ2-3; D gene ambiguous. The germline V gene encodes CDR1 SGHVS and CDR2 FNYEAQ. V dropped 5 bases and J dropped 0 bases, with 12 bases sitting between them. The CDR3 is 15 residues long.

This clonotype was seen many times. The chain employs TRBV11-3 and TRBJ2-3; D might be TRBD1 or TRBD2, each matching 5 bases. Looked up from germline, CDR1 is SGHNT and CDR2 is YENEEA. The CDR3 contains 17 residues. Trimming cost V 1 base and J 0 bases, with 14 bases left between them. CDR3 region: CASSLVGTAISTDTQYF. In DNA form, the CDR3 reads TGTGCCAGCAGCTTAGTAGGGACCGCCATTAGCACAGATACGCAGTATTTT.

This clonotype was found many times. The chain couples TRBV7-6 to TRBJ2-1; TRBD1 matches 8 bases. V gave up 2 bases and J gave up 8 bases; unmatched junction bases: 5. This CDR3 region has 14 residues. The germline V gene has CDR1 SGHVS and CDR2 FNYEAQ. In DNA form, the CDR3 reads TGTGCCAGCAGCTTATCGGACAGGGCCTATGAGCAGTTCTTC. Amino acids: CASSLSDRAYEQFF.

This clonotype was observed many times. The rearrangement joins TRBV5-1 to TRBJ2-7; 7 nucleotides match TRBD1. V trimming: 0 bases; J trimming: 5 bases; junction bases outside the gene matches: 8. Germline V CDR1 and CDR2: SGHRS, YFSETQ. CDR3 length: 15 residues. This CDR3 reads CASSLERQGVHEQYF. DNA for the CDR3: TGCGCCAGCAGCTTGGAAAGACAGGGAGTCCACGAGCAGTACTTC.

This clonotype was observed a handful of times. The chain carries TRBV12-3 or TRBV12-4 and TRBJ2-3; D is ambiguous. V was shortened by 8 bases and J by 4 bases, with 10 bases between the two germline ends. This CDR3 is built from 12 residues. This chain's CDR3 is CASAFLPDTQYF. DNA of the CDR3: TGTGCCAGCGCATTCCTGCCAGATACGCAGTATTTT.

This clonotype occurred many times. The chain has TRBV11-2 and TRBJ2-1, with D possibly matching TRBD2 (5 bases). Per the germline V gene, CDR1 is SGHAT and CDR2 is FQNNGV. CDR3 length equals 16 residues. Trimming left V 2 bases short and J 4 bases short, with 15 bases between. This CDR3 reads CASSLNAGNVYNEQFF. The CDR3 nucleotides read TGTGCCAGCAGCTTAAATGCCGGGAATGTTTACAATGAGCAGTTCTTC.

The CDR3 region is CASSQRDWETQYF. CDR3 DNA sequence: TGTGCCAGCAGCCAGCGGGACTGGGAGACCCAGTACTTC. The rearrangement links TRBV6-2 or TRBV6-3 to TRBJ2-5, with 7 bases identical to TRBD2. Germline V lookup: CDR1 MNHEY, CDR2 SVGEGT. Trimming at V came to 6 bases and at J to 5 bases, leaving 6 bases not matched to a gene. The CDR3 consists of 13 residues.

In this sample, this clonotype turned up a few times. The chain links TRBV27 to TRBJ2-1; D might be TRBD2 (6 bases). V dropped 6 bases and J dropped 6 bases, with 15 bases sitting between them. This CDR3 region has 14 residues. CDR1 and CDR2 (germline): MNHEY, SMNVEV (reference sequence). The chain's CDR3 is CASSHPVGGNEQFF. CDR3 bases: TGTGCCAGCAGCCACCCGGTGGGGGGCAATGAGCAGTTCTTC.